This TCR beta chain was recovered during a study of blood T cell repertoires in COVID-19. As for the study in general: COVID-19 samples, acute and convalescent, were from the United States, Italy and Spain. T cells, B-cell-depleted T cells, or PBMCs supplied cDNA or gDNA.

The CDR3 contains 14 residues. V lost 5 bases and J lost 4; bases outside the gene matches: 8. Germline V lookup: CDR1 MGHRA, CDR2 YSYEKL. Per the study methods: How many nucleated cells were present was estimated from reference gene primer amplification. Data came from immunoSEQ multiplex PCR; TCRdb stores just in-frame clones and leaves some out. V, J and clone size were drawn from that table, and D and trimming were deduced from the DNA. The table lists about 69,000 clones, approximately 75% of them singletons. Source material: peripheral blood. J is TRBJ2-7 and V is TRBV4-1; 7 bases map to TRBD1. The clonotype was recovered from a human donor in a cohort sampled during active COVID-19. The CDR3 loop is CASSKRDRAYEQYF. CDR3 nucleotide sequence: TGCGCCAGCAGCAAGCGAGACAGGGCATACGAGCAGTACTTC.